The TCR beta chain described here comes from a study of shared T cell receptors in the human thymus. Assay used: immunoSEQ multiplex PCR; TCRdb lists only in-frame clones, some missing. The sample gives some 700,000 clones, approximately 83% of which show up once; around 0.0099% is in the top ten. With 3 bases clipped from V and 6 bases from J, the junction kept 11 bases outside the gene matches. The germline V gene has CDR1 LGHNA and CDR2 YNFKEQ. CDR3 length: 16 amino acids. The same specimen was also included in a second study, on human thymus T cells. As that report states: Immunologically healthy infants in Finland undergoing congenital heart defect surgery were the donors. Thymus was obtained from resections taken during corrective heart surgery. Thymic and blood repertoires appeared to show biased V and J gene usage. Highly overlapping thymic repertoires in unrelated individuals were reported by related research.

The chain carries TRBV4-2 and TRBJ2-7; TRBD1 matches 10 bases. This sequence originates from a girl less than two years old with a congenital heart defect. The sequencing input was thymocytes. The CDR3 DNA reads as TGTGCCAGCAGCCAGTACACGGGACAGGGGAAACGCGAGCAGTACTTC. Amino acid sequence: CASSQYTGQGKREQYF.